This T cell receptor (beta chain) was sequenced in a study of blood T cells in healthy people across ages. Primers used in a second PCR of roughly 6 to 11 cycles were a sample-barcoded 5' primer and a J-beta primer mix. Through a template-switch adaptor with 12 random nucleotides, each cDNA molecule received a tag. In TCRdb, the 5' RACE reads were re-called with MiXCR into one record per CDR3 protein. The table records about 970,000 distinct CDR3 sequences, roughly 51% of them present only once. Study outcomes and limitations: The unsorted PBMCs prevented any conclusive comparison of naive versus antigen-experienced cells.

Between the trimmed V and J ends, which lost 2 bases and 5 bases, there was a span of 13 bases. The CDR3 length is 14 residues. CDR1 is SGHRS, CDR2 YFSETQ, per germline. This clonotype was observed a handful of times. Its antigen is still unknown. The sample, approximately 10 milliliters of peripheral blood, was drawn from each donor. This TCR came from a woman aged 55-75 years in good health. The chain employs TRBV5-1 and TRBJ2-5; D not resolved. Material: blood. CDR3 loop: CASSFSRLPETQYF. The CDR3 DNA reads TGCGCCAGCAGCTTTTCCCGGCTCCCGGAGACCCAGTACTTC.